Listed here is a single T cell receptor beta chain. This entry comes from a study of blood T cells in healthy people across ages. Primed by a sample-barcoded 5' primer and a J-beta primer mix, a second PCR proceeded for roughly 6 to 12 cycles. TCRdb ran MiXCR on the 5' RACE reads and lists one entry per CDR3 protein. This repertoire shows about 1.6 million distinct CDR3 sequences, roughly 30% found once; its top ten account for about 11%. Germline-derived CDR1 and CDR2 are DFQATT and SNEGSKA (reference sequence). This CDR3 spans 18 amino acids. The J segment lost 4 bases and the V segment lost 1 base, leaving 12 bases of the junction unmatched.

J is TRBJ2-1 and V is TRBV20-1; 11 bases line up with TRBD2. The sequenced sample was blood. The receptor was isolated from a woman younger than 45 in good health. CDR3 coding DNA: TGCAGTGCTAGAGGGACTAGCGGGTACGATGGGACTTACAATGAGCAGTTCTTC. Its protein is CSARGTSGYDGTYNEQFF.